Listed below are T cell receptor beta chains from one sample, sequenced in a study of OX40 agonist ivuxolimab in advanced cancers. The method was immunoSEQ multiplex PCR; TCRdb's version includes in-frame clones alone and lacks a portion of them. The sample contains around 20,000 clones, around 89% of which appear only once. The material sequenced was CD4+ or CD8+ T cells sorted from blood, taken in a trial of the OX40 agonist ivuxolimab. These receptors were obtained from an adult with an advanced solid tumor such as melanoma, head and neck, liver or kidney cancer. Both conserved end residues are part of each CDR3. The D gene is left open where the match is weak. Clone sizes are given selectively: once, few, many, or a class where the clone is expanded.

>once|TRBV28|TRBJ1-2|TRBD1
TGTGCCAGCAGGGCAGGACAGGGCCTCTATGGCTACACCTTC
CASRAGQGLYGYTF
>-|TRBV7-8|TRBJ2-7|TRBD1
TGTGCCAGCAGCTTTCGTCGGGACAGGCCCTACGAGCAGTACTTC
CASSFRRDRPYEQYF
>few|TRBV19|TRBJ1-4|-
TGTGCCAGTACAGCTAATGAAAAACTGTTTTTT
CASTANEKLFF
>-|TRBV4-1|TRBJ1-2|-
TGCGCCAGCAGCCAAGAATTGACAGGTACGAGGAGTGGCTACACCTTC
CASSQELTGTRSGYTF
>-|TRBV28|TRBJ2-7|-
TGTGCCAGCAACCGGGGTCGGGAGCAGTACTTC
CASNRGREQYF
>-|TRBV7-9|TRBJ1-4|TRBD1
TGTGCCAGCAGCCCCGTTGGAGGCAGGGGGAAAGCTAATGAAAAACTGTTTTTT
CASSPVGGRGKANEKLFF
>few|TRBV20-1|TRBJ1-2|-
TGCAGTGCTAATAGGGGGGAGGGCTACACCTTC
CSANRGEGYTF
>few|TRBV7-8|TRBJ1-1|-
TGTGCCAGCAGCTTAGTTGGAGGGAACACTGAAGCTTTCTTT
CASSLVGGNTEAFF
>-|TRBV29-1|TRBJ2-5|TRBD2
TGCAGCTTAAGTAGCGGGGGGGCGAAAGAGACCCAGTACTTC
CSLSSGGAKETQYF
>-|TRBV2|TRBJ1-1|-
TGTGCCAGCAGTGAAAACAGGAGGAACACTGAAGCTTTCTTT
CASSENRRNTEAFF
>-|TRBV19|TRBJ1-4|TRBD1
TGTGCCAGTAGGCAGTCGGGACAGGGAACCGCAACTAATGAAAAACTGTTTTTT
CASRQSGQGTATNEKLFF
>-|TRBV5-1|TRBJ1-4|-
TGCGCCAGCAGCTTGGAAGGCGGAAGAACTAATGAAAAACTGTTTTTT
CASSLEGGRTNEKLFF
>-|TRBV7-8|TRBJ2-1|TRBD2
TGTGCCAGCAGCCGGGAGGGGACTTCCTACAATGAACAGTTCTTC
CASSREGTSYNEQFF
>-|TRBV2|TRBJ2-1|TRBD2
TGTGCCAGCAGCCTCACCTTAGCGGGGGGGAATGAGCAGTTCTTC
CASSLTLAGGNEQFF
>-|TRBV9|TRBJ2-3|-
TGTGCCAGCAGCACCCGTGGCCACACAGGCTCTAGCACAGATACGCAGTATTTT
CASSTRGHTGSSTDTQYF
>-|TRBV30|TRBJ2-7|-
TGTGCCTGGAGTGTAGGGCTAGGGCGACGAGAGCAGTACTTC
CAWSVGLGRREQYF
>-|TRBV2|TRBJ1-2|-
TGTGCCAGCAGTGGGATTAATGAGATCACTATTCAGGGGATATCGACCCCTAACTATGGCTACACCTTC
CASSGINEITIQGISTPNYGYTF
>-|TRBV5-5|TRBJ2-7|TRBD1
TGTGCCAGCAGCTTAACCGGGACAGAAGCCTACGAGCAGTACTTC
CASSLTGTEAYEQYF
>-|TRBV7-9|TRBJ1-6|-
TGTGCCAGCCGGGGGGAGGAAGGTTCACCCCTCCACTTT
CASRGEEGSPLHF
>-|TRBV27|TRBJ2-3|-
TGTGCCAGCAGTCCCCGGGGCACAGATACGCAGTATTTT
CASSPRGTDTQYF
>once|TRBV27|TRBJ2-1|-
TGTGCCAGCAGTTTAGAGGGGGGAAACAATGAGCAGTTCTTC
CASSLEGGNNEQFF
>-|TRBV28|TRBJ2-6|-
TGTGCCAGCAGCCTTGACAGCGCGAGATCTGGGGCCAACGTCCTGACTTTC
CASSLDSARSGANVLTF
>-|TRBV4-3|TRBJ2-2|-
TGCGCCAGCAGCCAAGCCCTCGGAGGCAGGGAGCTGTTTTTT
CASSQALGGRELFF
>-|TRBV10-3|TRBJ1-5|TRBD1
TGTGCCATCAGTGAAGCCCAGGGGGCCCAGCATTTT
CAISEAQGAQHF
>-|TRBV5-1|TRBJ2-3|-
TGCGCCAGCAGCTCTCGGGGTACAGATACGCAGTATTTT
CASSSRGTDTQYF
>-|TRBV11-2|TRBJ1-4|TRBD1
TGTGCCAGCAGCCCGGACAGGTCTAATGAAAAACTGTTTTTT
CASSPDRSNEKLFF
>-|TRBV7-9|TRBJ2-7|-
TGTGCCAGCAGGGATGGGTTCTACGAGCAGTACTTC
CASRDGFYEQYF
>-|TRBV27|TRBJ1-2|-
TGTGCCAGCGGGGGGGAGGGGGGATGGTATGGCTACACCTTC
CASGGEGGWYGYTF
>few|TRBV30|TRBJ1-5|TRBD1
TGTGCCTGGAGTCAGGGGGACAATCAGCCCCAGCATTTT
CAWSQGDNQPQHF
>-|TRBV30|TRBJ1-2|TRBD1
TGTGCCTGGAGTCGGGGACAGGGGGTTTTGTATGGCTACACCTTC
CAWSRGQGVLYGYTF
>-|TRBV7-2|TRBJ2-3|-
TGTGCCAGCAGCCTCACAGGAGCTCAAGATACGCAGTATTTT
CASSLTGAQDTQYF
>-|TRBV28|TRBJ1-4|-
TGTGCCAGCAGTTTAAACAGGGCTGAAAAACTGTTTTTT
CASSLNRAEKLFF
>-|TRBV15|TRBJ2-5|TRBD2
TGTGCCACCAGCAGAGCCCGTTCGGCGGGAGCAGGGGAGACCCAGTACTTC
CATSRARSAGAGETQYF
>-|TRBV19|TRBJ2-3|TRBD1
TGTGCCTTAAAGGTGAGACAGGGAAGAACAGATACGCAGTATTTT
CALKVRQGRTDTQYF
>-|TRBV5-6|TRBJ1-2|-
TGTGCCAGCAGGGCTCCCTTAGGGTACCATGGCTACACCTTC
CASRAPLGYHGYTF
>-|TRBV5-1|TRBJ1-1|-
TGCGCCAGCAGCTTGGAGTTGAACACTGAAGCTTTCTTT
CASSLELNTEAFF
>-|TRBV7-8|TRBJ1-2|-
TGTGCCAGCAGCTTAGGACGACGGCGGGGATCCGGGGGTTATGGCTACACCTTC
CASSLGRRRGSGGYGYTF
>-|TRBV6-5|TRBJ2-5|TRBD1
TGTGCCAGCACTCAGACAGGGGTCCAAGAGACCCAGTACTTC
CASTQTGVQETQYF
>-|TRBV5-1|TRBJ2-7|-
TGCGCCAGCACGGACAGCTCCTACGAGCAGTACTTC
CASTDSSYEQYF
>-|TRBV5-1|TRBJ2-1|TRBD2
TGCGCCAGCAGCTTGGTGCCTAGCGGGAGACATGAGCAGTTCTTC
CASSLVPSGRHEQFF
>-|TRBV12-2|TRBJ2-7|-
TGTGCAAGTCGCTTGAGACTAGCGGGACTATACGAGCAGTACTTC
CASRLRLAGLYEQYF
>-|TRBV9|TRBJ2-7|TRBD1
TGTGCCAGCAGCGCCAGCATTGGGGGACAGGGGGCTTACGAGCAGTACTTC
CASSASIGGQGAYEQYF
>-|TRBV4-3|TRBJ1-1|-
TGCGCCAGCAGCCAAGATAATACGGGGGTGGTGAACACTGAAGCTTTCTTT
CASSQDNTGVVNTEAFF
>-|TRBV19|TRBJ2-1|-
TGTGCCAGTAGTACCCAAAGCGGGCTTTATGGGTTCTTC
CASSTQSGLYGFF
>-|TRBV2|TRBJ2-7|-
TGTGCCAGCAGTGGGGTACCCTACGAGCAGTACTTC
CASSGVPYEQYF